This TCR beta chain emerged from a study of T cell responses to AZD1222 COVID-19 vaccine (dated by TCRdb to the early 2020s). Some background on the complete study: TCR sequencing covered 230 to 250 trial participants: around 210 given two doses of AZD1222 and about 26 given two doses of MenACWY control vaccine. Trial participants were enrolled by age into subgroups of 18-55, 56-69 and 70-plus years, and around 150, 29 and 61 TCR-sequenced participants, respectively, were included in these subgroups. Overall study outcomes, separate from this receptor: Because no samples from the day 14 peak response were available, repertoires could be characterized only after the peak T cell response. The vaccine-associated CD4 TCRs covered the entire spike protein, and the dominant responses fell in regions 160-218 and 743-854. Nearly half of unique spike-specific TCRs reportedly recognized epitopes outside regions mutated in the B.1.351 and B.1.1.7 variants. Only five to seven AZD1222 recipients were SARS-CoV-2 seropositive at baseline, limiting conclusions about previously exposed vaccinees. After two AZD1222 doses, both the breadth and the depth of spike-specific TCRs were significantly higher than at day 0 and than in MenACWY recipients. In the small 56-69-year group, the increase in depth fell short of significance, most likely because of low power. Participants were mostly white British and included more females than males, and it was suggested by the authors that clonal diversity may have been underestimated.

With regard to this clone: What antigen it recognizes has not been identified. Base qualities are not provided; no much larger clone lies one nucleotide away.

The CDR3 regions of human TCRbeta chains were analyzed by immunosequencing. The authors processed their data as follows. Repertoire TCRs were matched against a reference library of SARS-CoV-2-specific TCRs generated with the MIRA antigen-specificity platform. Breadth was defined as the fraction of unique TCRs that were SARS-CoV-2-associated. Depth was defined as the fraction of total T cells that were SARS-CoV-2-associated. Using the MIRA data, every spike-specific TCR was mapped to the spike region that the TCR reacted to and assigned to either a CD4 or a CD8 class. Log10-transformed breadth and depth values were compared by one-way ANOVA with Sidak's multiple comparisons tests. In TCRdb, the immuneACCESS table is reduced to in-frame sequences with V and J assigned. These tables do not hold every clone; where another copy was compared, an unresolved V gene accounts for under half, and the others remain unexplained. That table is the source of V, J and clone size, and D and trimming were worked out from the DNA. The sample yields roughly 140,000 clones; roughly 93% were counted once. The ten biggest clones cover less than 2.5% of the sample.

CDR1 WSHSY and CDR2 SAAADI are derived from the germline V gene. The germline V end is reduced by 11 bases and the J end by 2 bases; junction bases left unmatched: 6. Spanning cysteine to phenylalanine, the CDR3 consists of 12 amino acids. Of all the DNA, just the CDR3 is kept, 36 bases in frame from base 1. In the paper's terms, the time point label means: about 28 days (+/-7) after the second vaccine dose. AZD1222 recipients whose second dose came at about 4 weeks and those whose second dose came at about 12 weeks were combined into one group, since spike-specific TCR depth and breadth did not differ between the two schedules. Samples from vaccinated people were obtained from the UK trials COV001 and COV002, which included a single-blind randomized controlled phase 2/3 trial of AZD1222 (ChAdOx1 nCoV-19) in healthy adults. For TCRbeta chain sequencing, PBMC samples from trial participants were taken at day 0 and at day 28 after the second dose.

The V and J genes are TRBV10-2 and TRBJ2-7, and TRBD1 aligns with 7 junction nucleotides. The sample here was peripheral blood, taken 28 days after the second AZD1222 dose. The sequence derives from an adult who received the AZD1222 COVID-19 vaccine. The DNA sequence is as follows: TGCGCCGGTGGGCAGGGGGCCTACGAGCAGTACTTC. This yields the protein CAGGQGAYEQYF.